These 29 T cell receptor beta chains were all obtained from the same sample, sequenced in a study of cytomegalovirus exposure and HLA in healthy donors. The repertoire was sequenced with immunoSEQ multiplex PCR; TCRdb's copy has only in-frame clones and lacks some. The table shows over 250,000 clones, with roughly 85% occurring only once. Sequencing was done on a sample of PBMCs. The source is a woman younger than 35 in good health and CMV-seronegative.

Here the CDR3 DNA reads TGTGCCAGCTCACCCTCCGACAGTAACTATGGCTACACCTTC. This translates into CASSPSDSNYGYTF. The chain recombines TRBV18 with TRBJ1-2; tentatively, D is TRBD1 (5 bases). Trimming removed 3 bases at V and 1 base at J, with 9 bases between. This CDR3 is 14 amino acids long. Germline V gene data show CDR1 as KGHSH and CDR2 as LQKENI.

V gene TRBV7-7 combines with J gene TRBJ2-2; TRBD2 matches at 9 bases. The CDR3 sequence is 16 residues long. Trimming removed 5 bases from V and 3 bases from J; junction bases left unmatched: 7. CDR1 is SSHAT and CDR2 is FNYEAQ in the germline V gene (reference sequence). CDR3 in DNA: TGTGCCAGCAGCCCCTCGGCGGGGGGGTACACCGGGGAGCTGTTTTTT. Amino acid sequence: CASSPSAGGYTGELFF.

The CDR3: CASSYSGGRTSYEQYF. In DNA, the CDR3 is TGTGCCAGCAGTTACTCGGGAGGGAGAACCTCCTACGAGCAGTACTTC. V is TRBV6-5 and J is TRBJ2-7; 7 bases are shared with TRBD2. CDR1 and CDR2 (germline): MNHEY, SVGAGI. V trimming: 0 bases; J trimming: 0 bases; junction bases outside the gene matches: 5. There are 16 residues in the CDR3.

V and J are TRBV6-5 and TRBJ2-2, with D maybe TRBD2 (6 bases). Trimming removed 2 bases from V and 6 bases from J, with 16 bases in between. The CDR3 runs 16 residues. Germline values: CDR1 MNHEY, CDR2 SVGAGI. The CDR3 loop is CASSYEPGDWAGELFF. CDR3 nucleotide sequence: TGTGCCAGCAGTTACGAGCCGGGAGACTGGGCCGGGGAGCTGTTTTTT.

The chain carries TRBV7-2 and TRBJ1-2; 7 bases map to TRBD1. V was pared by 10 bases and J by 1 base, with 9 bases of the junction left unmatched. The germline V gene has CDR1 SGHTA and CDR2 FQGNSA. The CDR3 totals 14 residues. CDR3 bases: TGTGCCACCCGGAGAGGGACAGTTAACTATGGCTACACCTTC. Translated: CATRRGTVNYGYTF. The variable domain in full, with the rest retrieved from reference TRBV7-2 and TRBJ1-2, is GAGVSQSPSNKVTEKGKDVELRCDPISGHTALYWYRQSLGQGLEFLIYFQGNSAPDKSGLPSDRFSAERTGGSVSTLTIQRTQQEDSAVYLCATRRGTVNYGYTFGSGTRLTVV.

The CDR3 is CASRDHNYGYTF. The CDR3 DNA is TGTGCCAGCCGGGATCATAACTATGGCTACACCTTC. This chain connects TRBV19 to TRBJ1-2; D remains unclear. The CDR3 covers 12 residues. Germline CDR1 is LNHDA and CDR2 is SQIVND (reference sequence). The V gene lost 9 bases and the J gene lost 1 base, with 9 bases spanning the gap. The full variable domain, with the rest looked up from reference TRBV19 and TRBJ1-2, is DGGITQSPKYLFRKEGQNVTLSCEQNLNHDAMYWYRQDPGQGLRLIYYSQIVNDFQKGDIAEGYSVSREKKESFPLTVTSAQKNPTAFYLCASRDHNYGYTFGSGTRLTVV.

V usage is TRBV7-2 and J usage is TRBJ2-7, with D perhaps matching TRBD1 (6 bases). In germline, CDR1 is SGHTA, CDR2 FQGNSA. The CDR3 covers 15 residues. V lost 4 bases and J lost 2, with 15 bases in between. CDR3: CASSSLKDRPYEQYF. The CDR3 coding sequence is TGTGCCAGCAGCTCCCTAAAGGACAGACCCTACGAGCAGTACTTC. Together with reference TRBV7-2 and TRBJ2-7, the CDR3 gives the full variable domain: GAGVSQSPSNKVTEKGKDVELRCDPISGHTALYWYRQSLGQGLEFLIYFQGNSAPDKSGLPSDRFSAERTGGSVSTLTIQRTQQEDSAVYLCASSSLKDRPYEQYFGPGTRLTVT.

A few counts support this clone. The CDR3, as DNA: TGTGCCACCCAAACCTACGAGCAGTACTTC. As protein: CATQTYEQYF. This chain connects TRBV28 to TRBJ2-7; D call uncertain. The CDR3 extends over 10 amino acids. In germline, CDR1 is MDHEN, CDR2 SYDVKM. V lost 10 bases and J lost 2, with 6 bases in between.

The chain employs TRBV7-6 and TRBJ2-5; 8 nucleotides match TRBD2. CDR1 and CDR2 from the germline V gene are SGHVS and FNYEAQ. With V trimmed by 4 bases and J by 1 base, 11 bases remained unmatched. The CDR3 consists of 17 residues. The CDR3 sequence: CASSSSPREGPQETQYF. In nucleotides, the CDR3 is TGTGCCAGCAGCTCCTCACCCCGGGAGGGACCCCAAGAGACCCAGTACTTC.

This rearrangement joins TRBV5-1 to TRBJ2-4, with 7 positions matching TRBD1. Trimming removed 2 bases from V and 7 bases from J; junction bases left unmatched: 12. Germline assignment: CDR1 SGHRS and CDR2 YFSETQ. The CDR3 is made up of 16 amino acids. CDR3 in DNA: TGCGCCAGCAGCTTCTGGACAGGCGATAAAATGAACATTCAGTACTTC. Its protein product is CASSFWTGDKMNIQYF.

The CDR3 loop is CSVVGTQETQYF. DNA for the CDR3: TGCAGCGTCGTGGGCACCCAAGAGACCCAGTACTTC. This chain connects TRBV29-1 to TRBJ2-5; no firm D call. The germline gives CDR1 SQVTM, CDR2 ANQGSEA. The V gene lost 6 bases and the J gene lost 1 base, with 9 bases spanning the gap. The CDR3 length is 12 residues.

J is TRBJ1-5 and V is TRBV7-9, with D possibly being TRBD1 (5 bases). This CDR3 is 15 amino acids long. Germline values: CDR1 SEHNR, CDR2 FQNEAQ (reference sequence). The V gene lost 2 bases and the J gene lost 2 bases, with 10 bases spanning the gap. The CDR3 DNA sequence: TGTGCCAGCAGCTTAATGGGGCTGGGCAATCAGCCCCAGCATTTT. Residues: CASSLMGLGNQPQHF.

The chain has TRBV9 and TRBJ2-1; maybe TRBD2 (6 bases). Trimming stripped 3 bases from V and 3 bases from J, with 13 bases between. The CDR3 is made up of 15 amino acids. The germline CDR1 and CDR2 sequences are SGDLS and YYNGEE. CDR3 region: CASSAIEEGYNEQFF. The CDR3 nucleotides read TGTGCCAGCAGCGCCATCGAGGAGGGCTACAATGAGCAGTTCTTC.

The J gene is TRBJ2-1, the V gene TRBV2, with 9 bases that match TRBD1. The CDR3 covers 13 residues. V dropped 8 bases and J dropped 8; count of bases not matched to a gene: 7. Germline V gives CDR1 SNHLY, CDR2 FYNNEI. The CDR3 DNA sequence: TGTGCCAGCCCCCGGACAGGGGTGGATGAGCAGTTCTTC. It is translated as CASPRTGVDEQFF.

This chain joins TRBV5-1 and TRBJ1-2, with D possibly matching TRBD1 (6 bases). From germline, CDR1 is SGHRS and CDR2 YFSETQ. The CDR3 covers 12 residues. V was cut by 4 bases and J by 8 bases, with 12 bases left in between. CDR3 sequence (DNA): TGCGCCAGCAGCGCCAGGGGTCCCGGCTACACCTTC. Its translation is CASSARGPGYTF. Drawing the rest from reference TRBV5-1 and TRBJ1-2, the complete variable domain is KAGVTQTPRYLIKTRGQQVTLSCSPISGHRSVSWYQQTPGQGLQFLFEYFSETQRNKGNFPGRFSGRQFSNSRSEMNVSTLELGDSALYLCASSARGPGYTFGSGTRLTVV.

The genes are TRBV7-3 and TRBJ1-4; 10 bases are shared with TRBD1. CDR3 length: 13 residues. With 4 bases clipped from V and 9 bases from J, the junction kept 2 bases outside the gene matches. The V gene's germline CDR1 is SGHTA and CDR2 FQGTGA. CDR3 DNA: TGTGCCAGCAGCTCGGGACAGGGGAAAAAACTGTTTTTT. Protein sequence: CASSSGQGKKLFF.

This sequence joins TRBV27 and TRBJ2-7; 7 nucleotides match TRBD2. From germline, CDR1 is MNHEY and CDR2 SMNVEV (reference sequence). V was pared by 1 base and J by 2 bases, with 8 bases of the junction left unmatched. The CDR3 consists of 16 residues. The CDR3 region is CASSLLAGVGTYEQYF. The CDR3 DNA reads TGTGCCAGCAGTTTATTGGCGGGAGTGGGTACCTACGAGCAGTACTTC.

The chain carries TRBV29-1 and TRBJ1-4; 9 nucleotides match TRBD1. Per germline, CDR1 SQVTM and CDR2 ANQGSEA. Trimming removed 7 bases from V and 9 bases from J; junction bases left unmatched: 6. The CDR3 contains 12 residues. The CDR3 DNA follows: TGCAGCGCAGAGGGACAGGGCCAAAAACTGTTTTTT. Protein product: CSAEGQGQKLFF.

This rearrangement joins TRBV7-9 to TRBJ1-5, with 8 nucleotides matching TRBD1. V lost 5 bases, J lost 5 bases, and 11 bases stayed unmatched. Germline lookup yields CDR1 SEHNR and CDR2 FQNEAQ (reference sequence). The CDR3 covers 16 residues. CDR3 in DNA: TGTGCCAGCAGCCCAGGACAGGGAGGCTTGGATCAGCCCCAGCATTTT. It encodes CASSPGQGGLDQPQHF.

The chain combines TRBV27 with TRBJ2-7, with 7 bases identical to TRBD2. This CDR3 is 14 amino acids long. Looked up from germline, CDR1 is MNHEY and CDR2 is SMNVEV (reference sequence). With V trimmed by 10 bases and J by 2 bases, 11 bases remained unmatched. CDR3 sequence (DNA): TGTGCCACCTCTGCTAGCGGACTACCCTACGAGCAGTACTTC. Amino acids: CATSASGLPYEQYF.

The chain couples TRBV6-5 to TRBJ2-7, with TRBD2 as a possible D gene (6 bases). V lost 3 bases and J lost 6, with 18 bases in between. The CDR3 runs to 15 residues. Per germline, CDR1 MNHEY and CDR2 SVGAGI. CDR3 coding DNA: TGTGCCAGCAGTTATTTGGGGGGATCCCTTTCCGAGCAGTACTTC. It is translated as CASSYLGGSLSEQYF.

The chain employs TRBV19 and TRBJ2-7; 11 bases are a match to TRBD1. V was pared by 7 bases and J by 6 bases, with 8 bases of the junction left unmatched. Looked up from germline, CDR1 is LNHDA and CDR2 is SQIVND (reference sequence). This CDR3 is 14 amino acids long. The chain's CDR3 is CASTPGQGGTEQYF. For the CDR3, the DNA is TGTGCCAGTACCCCGGGACAGGGGGGTACCGAGCAGTACTTC.

This clone was seen only once. The V gene is TRBV6-5, the J gene TRBJ1-2; 9 nucleotides line up with TRBD1. Germline CDR1 is MNHEY and CDR2 is SVGAGI. With V trimmed by 4 bases and J by 7 bases, 7 bases remained unmatched. The CDR3 has 14 residues. In DNA form, the CDR3 reads TGTGCCAGCAGTTCGACCGGGACAGGGCGTGGCTACACCTTC. Its protein is CASSSTGTGRGYTF.

V and J are TRBV4-3 and TRBJ2-7; 10 nucleotides align to TRBD1. This CDR3 spans 15 amino acids. The germline V gene encodes CDR1 LGHNA and CDR2 YSLEER. The J segment lost 4 bases and the V segment lost 3 bases, leaving 6 bases of the junction unmatched. The CDR3: CASSQGGQGGYEQYF. The CDR3 nucleotides read TGCGCCAGCAGCCAGGGCGGACAGGGGGGTTACGAGCAGTACTTC.

This rearrangement joins TRBV9 to TRBJ1-2; 7 positions match TRBD1. J gave up 0 bases and V 7 bases, and 3 bases lay outside the gene matches. Germline V gene lookup returns CDR1 SGDLS and CDR2 YYNGEE. The CDR3 is 13 residues long. CDR3 sequence reads: CASSGQANYGYTF. The CDR3 DNA follows: TGTGCCAGCTCCGGACAGGCTAACTATGGCTACACCTTC.

The chain links TRBV29-1 to TRBJ1-1; D might be TRBD1 (6 bases). V shed 5 bases and J shed 2 bases, with 12 bases lying between them. This CDR3 is 13 amino acids long. Germline CDR1 is SQVTM and CDR2 is ANQGSEA. The chain's CDR3 is CSVQTGTNTEAFF. The CDR3 region has the DNA TGCAGCGTTCAGACAGGAACTAACACTGAAGCTTTCTTT. The full variable domain, completed using reference TRBV29-1 and TRBJ1-1, is SAVISQKPSRDICQRGTSLTIQCQVDSQVTMMFWYRQQPGQSLTLIATANQGSEATYESGFVIDKFPISRPNLTFSTLTVSNMSPEDSSIYLCSVQTGTNTEAFFGQGTRLTVV.

The chain combines TRBV15 with TRBJ2-3; 9 nucleotides agree with TRBD1. The CDR3 sequence is 16 residues long. The V and J ends lost 11 bases and 0 bases, in that order; junction bases with no gene match: 12. Germline V gene data show CDR1 as LNHNV and CDR2 as YYDKDF (reference sequence). The CDR3 nucleotides read TGTGCCGCCTCGGGACAGGGAAAATGGAGCACAGATACGCAGTATTTT. It codes for CAASGQGKWSTDTQYF. The variable domain in full, with the rest retrieved from reference TRBV15 and TRBJ2-3, is DAMVIQNPRYQVTQFGKPVTLSCSQTLNHNVMYWYQQKSSQAPKLLFHYYDKDFNNEADTPDNFQSRRPNTSFCFLDIRSPGLGDTAMYLCAASGQGKWSTDTQYFGPGTRLTVL.

J is TRBJ2-2 and V is TRBV2; D is uncertain. This CDR3 region has 12 residues. The germline gives CDR1 SNHLY, CDR2 FYNNEI. Trimming took off 11 bases at V and 2 bases at J, with 9 bases between the two ends. The CDR3 sequence is CAGAVNTGELFF. In DNA form, the CDR3 reads TGTGCCGGCGCGGTAAACACCGGGGAGCTGTTTTTT.

This clone was seen once. The chain carries TRBV5-4 and TRBJ2-1; 12 nucleotides line up with TRBD1. Germline assignment: CDR1 SGHNT and CDR2 YYREEE (reference sequence). Losses at the gene ends were 4 bases for V and 8 bases for J; bases not matched to a gene: 7. The CDR3 length is 15 residues. CDR3 sequence reads: CASSKGQGANYEQFF. CDR3 DNA: TGTGCCAGCAGCAAGGGACAGGGGGCGAACTATGAGCAGTTCTTC.